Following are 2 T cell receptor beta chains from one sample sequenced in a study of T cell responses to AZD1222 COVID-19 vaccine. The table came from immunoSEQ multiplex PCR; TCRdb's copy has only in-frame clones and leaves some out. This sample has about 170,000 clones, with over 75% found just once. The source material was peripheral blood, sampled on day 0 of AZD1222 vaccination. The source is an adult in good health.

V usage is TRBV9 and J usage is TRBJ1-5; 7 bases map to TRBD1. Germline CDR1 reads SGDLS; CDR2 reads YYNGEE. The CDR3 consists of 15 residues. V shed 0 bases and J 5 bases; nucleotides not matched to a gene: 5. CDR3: CASSVGQGEHQPQHF. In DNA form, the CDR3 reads TGTGCCAGCAGCGTAGGACAGGGAGAGCATCAGCCCCAGCATTTT.

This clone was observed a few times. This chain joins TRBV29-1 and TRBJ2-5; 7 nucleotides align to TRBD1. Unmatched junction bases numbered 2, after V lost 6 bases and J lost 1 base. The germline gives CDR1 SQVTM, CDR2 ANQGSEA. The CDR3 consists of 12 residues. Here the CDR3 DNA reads TGCAGCGTCGGGACAGTCCAAGAGACCCAGTACTTC. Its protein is CSVGTVQETQYF.